This T cell receptor (beta chain) came from a study of identical twins. TCRdb redid the calling of the 5' RACE reads with MiXCR, one entry per CDR3 protein. The sample has 700,000 or so distinct CDR3 sequences, under 9% seen once. Trimming removed 0 bases from V and 4 bases from J; junction bases left unmatched: 13. Per the germline V gene, CDR1 is SNHLY and CDR2 is FYNNEI. This CDR3 is 18 amino acids long. A further study also used this sample, focusing on yellow fever vaccine responses in identical twins.

This rearrangement joins TRBV2 to TRBJ1-2; 8 nucleotides line up with TRBD1. This sequence was found in a woman younger than 35 in good health. The sample consisted of PBMCs. This chain's CDR3 is CASSEARSGSGGFYGYTF. The CDR3 DNA sequence: TGTGCCAGCAGTGAAGCACGGTCCGGGTCAGGGGGCTTCTATGGCTACACCTTC.